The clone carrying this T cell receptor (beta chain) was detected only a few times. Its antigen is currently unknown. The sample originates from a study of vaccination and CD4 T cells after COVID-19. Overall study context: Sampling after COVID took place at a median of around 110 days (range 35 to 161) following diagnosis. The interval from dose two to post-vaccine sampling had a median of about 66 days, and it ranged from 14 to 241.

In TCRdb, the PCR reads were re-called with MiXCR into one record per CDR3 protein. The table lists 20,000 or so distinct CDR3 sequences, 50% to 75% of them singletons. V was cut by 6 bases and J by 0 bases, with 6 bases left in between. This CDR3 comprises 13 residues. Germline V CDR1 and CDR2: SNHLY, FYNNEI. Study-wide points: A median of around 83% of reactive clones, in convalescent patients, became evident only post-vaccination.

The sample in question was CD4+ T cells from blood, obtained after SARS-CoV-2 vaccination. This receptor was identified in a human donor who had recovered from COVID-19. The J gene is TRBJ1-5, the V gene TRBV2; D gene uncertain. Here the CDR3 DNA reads TGTGCCAGCAGCAGAGATAGCAATCAGCCCCAGCATTTT. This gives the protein CASSRDSNQPQHF.